A selection of T cell receptor beta chains follows, all from one sample in a study of T cell responses to AZD1222 COVID-19 vaccine. Data came from immunoSEQ multiplex PCR; TCRdb stores just in-frame clones and leaves some out. This sample carries under 200,000 clones, approximately 92% of them seen once, and the ten largest clones take 3.5% to 4%. The input for sequencing was peripheral blood, taken 28 days after the second dose of the MenACWY control vaccine. The origin of the receptors is an adult who received the MenACWY meningococcal vaccine as a control. Each CDR3 is given with its conserved first and last residue. The D gene is left open where the match is weak. Some rows mark clone size as missing; the rest say once, few, many or name a class of expanded clone.

>TRBV7-2|few|TRBJ2-2|-
CASSSPGGGTNTGELFF
TGTGCCAGCAGCTCCCCCGGGGGCGGGACGAACACCGGGGAGCTGTTTTTT
>TRBV5-1|-|TRBJ2-3|-
CASSLRGTGTDTQYF
TGCGCCAGCAGCTTGCGTGGAACGGGCACAGATACGCAGTATTTT
>TRBV6-4|-|TRBJ1-1|-
CASSVTLQGEAFF
TGTGCCAGCAGCGTGACTCTTCAGGGTGAAGCTTTCTTT
>TRBV9|once|TRBJ2-3|-
CASSTRPTDTQYF
TGTGCCAGCAGCACCCGCCCCACAGATACGCAGTATTTT
>TRBV5-6|-|TRBJ1-2|-
CASSFRGRNYGYTF
TGTGCCAGCAGCTTTCGGGGGCGGAACTATGGCTACACCTTC
>TRBV2|-|TRBJ1-5|-
CASSGEYSNQPQHF
TGTGCCAGCAGTGGGGAGTATAGCAATCAGCCCCAGCATTTT
>TRBV6-5|-|TRBJ2-7|-
CASRGVGEQYF
TGTGCCAGCAGGGGCGTGGGGGAGCAGTACTTC
>TRBV19|-|TRBJ1-1|TRBD1
CASSIEQGMNTEAFF
TGTGCCAGTAGTATCGAACAGGGGATGAACACTGAAGCTTTCTTT
>TRBV5-6|-|TRBJ2-5|TRBD1
CASSRRTGKRETQYF
TGTGCCAGCAGCAGACGGACAGGGAAGAGGGAGACCCAGTACTTC
>TRBV7-2|-|TRBJ1-1|-
CASSSPNDIEAFF
TGTGCCAGCAGCTCACCAAACGACATTGAAGCTTTCTTT
>TRBV24-1|-|TRBJ1-2|TRBD1
CATSDSRQGAHGYTF
TGTGCCACCAGTGATTCAAGACAGGGGGCCCATGGCTACACCTTC
>TRBV9|-|TRBJ2-1|TRBD2
CASSPRLAWGREQFF
TGTGCCAGCAGCCCTCGACTAGCCTGGGGTCGGGAGCAGTTCTTC
>TRBV27|-|TRBJ1-2|-
CASSLADRNYGYTF
TGTGCCAGCAGTTTAGCGGACAGAAACTATGGCTACACCTTC
>TRBV14|few|TRBJ1-3|TRBD1
CASSHRTGGSGNTIYF
TGTGCCAGCAGCCACCGAACAGGGGGCTCTGGAAACACCATATATTTT
>TRBV6-1|-|TRBJ1-2|-
CASSEPSGAYGYTF
TGTGCCAGCAGTGAACCCTCGGGTGCCTATGGCTACACCTTC
>TRBV6-5|-|TRBJ2-7|-
CASSYAPRGTPYEQYF
TGTGCCAGCAGTTACGCCCCTCGTGGTACCCCCTACGAGCAGTACTTC
>TRBV24-1|-|TRBJ2-5|-
CAISDPAGGETQYF
TGTGCCATCAGTGACCCGGCGGGTGGGGAGACCCAGTACTTC
>TRBV19|-|TRBJ1-5|TRBD1
CASSQYRGTGPNQPQHF
TGTGCCAGTAGCCAATATAGGGGGACAGGGCCTAATCAGCCCCAGCATTTT
>TRBV27|-|TRBJ1-1|TRBD1
CASSASGGYTEAFF
TGTGCCAGCAGTGCCTCAGGGGGCTATACTGAAGCTTTCTTT
>TRBV5-1|-|TRBJ2-5|-
CASSLAWETQYF
TGCGCCAGCAGCTTGGCGTGGGAGACCCAGTACTTC
>TRBV28|once|TRBJ1-6|TRBD1
CASSLDRHNSPLHF
TGTGCCAGCAGTTTGGACAGGCATAATTCACCCCTCCACTTT
>TRBV10-2|-|TRBJ1-1|-
CASRIDSLRGDAFF
TGCGCCAGCAGGATTGACTCGCTGAGGGGTGACGCTTTCTTT
>TRBV3-1/TRBV3-2|-|TRBJ2-7|TRBD2
CASSQAPSGIPYEQYF
TGTGCCAGCAGCCAGGCCCCGAGCGGGATTCCCTACGAGCAGTACTTC
>TRBV28|-|TRBJ2-1|-
CASSPPSYNEQFF
TGTGCCAGCAGTCCCCCCTCCTACAATGAGCAGTTCTTC
>TRBV10-3|-|TRBJ2-1|TRBD2
CAIRAGPNNEQFF
TGTGCCATCAGAGCGGGACCTAACAATGAGCAGTTCTTC
>TRBV29-1|-|TRBJ2-7|TRBD2
CSVSLLAGTLGEQYF
TGCAGCGTGTCCCTACTAGCGGGAACCCTCGGGGAGCAGTACTTC
>TRBV28|few|TRBJ2-4|TRBD1
CASSLWPTPRQGVQYF
TGTGCCAGCAGTTTATGGCCGACACCCAGACAGGGGGTTCAGTACTTC
>TRBV4-3|once|TRBJ2-4|-
CASSQDTSRDIQYF
TGCGCCAGCAGCCAAGATACTTCTCGGGACATTCAGTACTTC
>TRBV19|-|TRBJ1-1|-
CASSHGGGLYAFF
TGTGCCAGTAGTCATGGGGGAGGACTCTACGCTTTCTTT
>TRBV6-5|-|TRBJ1-6|TRBD1
CASTLDRGNSPLHF
TGTGCCAGCACCCTGGACAGGGGTAATTCACCCCTCCACTTT
>TRBV2|-|TRBJ2-7|TRBD2
CASKSGGSPYEQYF
TGTGCCAGCAAGTCTGGCGGGAGCCCCTACGAGCAGTACTTC
>TRBV9|-|TRBJ2-5|-
CASSVDGPETQYF
TGTGCCAGCAGCGTAGACGGACCAGAGACCCAGTACTTC
>TRBV27|-|TRBJ1-1|TRBD1
CASSSSDRVRGTEAFF
TGTGCCAGCAGTTCTTCTGACAGGGTCCGGGGCACTGAAGCTTTCTTT
>TRBV7-8|-|TRBJ1-6|-
CASSWDKSNSPLHF
TGTGCCAGCAGCTGGGACAAGAGTAATTCACCCCTCCACTTT
>TRBV30|-|TRBJ1-2|TRBD1
CAWSTTEGNRGWNYGYTF
TGTGCCTGGAGTACGACTGAAGGGAACAGGGGGTGGAACTATGGCTACACCTTC
>TRBV10-3|-|TRBJ1-2|-
CAIGIGNSPSGYTF
TGTGCCATCGGAATAGGAAACAGCCCTTCGGGCTACACCTTC
>TRBV24-1|-|TRBJ1-1|-
CATSPEIGTEAFF
TGTGCCACCAGTCCCGAGATTGGGACTGAAGCTTTCTTT
>TRBV9|once|TRBJ2-1|TRBD1
CASSVGQGAVNEQFF
TGTGCCAGCAGCGTCGGTCAGGGGGCGGTCAATGAGCAGTTCTTC
>TRBV28|-|TRBJ1-1|TRBD1
CASSPWTGDNTEAFF
TGTGCCAGCAGTCCCTGGACAGGTGATAACACTGAAGCTTTCTTT
>TRBV25-1|-|TRBJ1-1|-
CATPGSCHAFF
TGTGCCACCCCGGGCAGCTGTCATGCTTTCTTT
>TRBV7-2|-|TRBJ2-2|TRBD2
CASSYPGLAGNTGELFF
TGTGCCAGCAGCTACCCGGGGCTAGCGGGAAACACCGGGGAGCTGTTTTTT
>TRBV9|-|TRBJ1-1|-
CASSLVDNTEAFF
TGTGCCAGCAGCCTCGTGGATAACACTGAAGCTTTCTTT
>TRBV29-1|-|TRBJ1-2|-
CSVEGGSSYGYTF
TGCAGCGTTGAGGGGGGTTCCAGCTATGGCTACACCTTC
>TRBV10-3|-|TRBJ1-2|-
CAISEAGRNYGYTF
TGTGCCATCAGTGAGGCGGGTCGGAACTATGGCTACACCTTC
>TRBV7-6|once|TRBJ1-2|TRBD1
CASSLAVTGGPNYGYTF
TGTGCCAGCAGCTTAGCAGTGACAGGGGGGCCTAACTATGGCTACACCTTC
>TRBV24-1|-|TRBJ2-1|-
CATSDQTSNEQFF
TGTGCCACCAGTGATCAGACTAGCAATGAGCAGTTCTTC
>TRBV19|-|TRBJ2-1|-
CASAPGRSYNEQFF
TGTGCCAGTGCTCCAGGGCGCTCCTACAATGAGCAGTTCTTC
>TRBV28|-|TRBJ2-1|TRBD2
CATQSGTSGRIYNEQFF
TGTGCCACCCAATCCGGCACTAGCGGGAGAATCTACAATGAGCAGTTCTTC
>TRBV5-5|once|TRBJ2-2|TRBD1
CASSRLPGGGTGELFF
TGTGCCAGCAGCCGACTCCCAGGGGGCGGAACCGGGGAGCTGTTTTTT
>TRBV4-2|-|TRBJ2-7|-
CASSQGSSLDEQYF
TGTGCCAGCAGCCAAGGTTCTAGCCTCGACGAGCAGTACTTC
>TRBV5-1|-|TRBJ2-3|-
CASSSSDTQYF
TGCGCCAGCAGCTCCTCCGATACGCAGTATTTT